The next 19 T cell receptor beta chains were all read from a single sample in a study of shared clonotypes between healthy human individuals (TCRdb year 2020). CD8 naive samples were CD45RO-negative cells positively selected for CCR7, giving a CD45RA+CCR7+ population that excluded TemRA cells. The method behind the library was the immunoSEQ multiplex PCR assay. As stored in TCRdb, this immuneACCESS dataset retains in-frame rearrangements with V and J assigned. A fraction of the clones does not appear; measured against another copy, unresolved V genes explain less than half of the discrepancy, and the remainder lacks a known reason. The sample data list 2 million to 2.5 million clones, and about 94% of these were observed just once. The leading ten clones occupy roughly 1% of the sample. Sequenced input: naive CD8+ T cells sorted from blood. The sample's cell subset or site, from its label and the paper: CD45RA+CCR7+. The origin of the receptors is a man younger than 30 in good health.

A word on this clone: The same CDR3 also results from other DNA sequences found in this sample. The rearrangement links TRBV6-5 to TRBJ1-1, with D uncertain. The CDR3 has 12 amino acids. CDR1 is MNHEY and CDR2 is SVGAGI in the germline V gene. Trimming shortened V by 3 bases and J by 4 bases, and 6 bases separated the two germline ends. In DNA form, the CDR3 reads TGTGCCAGCAGTTATATGGGCACTGAAGCTTTCTTT. Residues: CASSYMGTEAFF.

This chain links TRBV4-1 with TRBJ2-1, with no clear D. The CDR3 is 12 amino acids. V was clipped by 1 base and J by 5 bases, with 3 bases between them. Germline assignment: CDR1 MGHRA and CDR2 YSYEKL. CDR3 in DNA: TGCGCCAGCAGCCAAGCAGACAATGAGCAGTTCTTC. Translation gives CASSQADNEQFF.

V usage is TRBV10-2 and J usage is TRBJ2-2; possible D gene TRBD2, 5 bases. Germline V CDR1 and CDR2: WSHSY, SAAADI. V gave up 2 bases and J gave up 7 bases, with 20 bases separating them. The CDR3 loop spans 17 amino acids. CDR3 bases: TGCGCCAGCAGTGAGGACCCCTACCGGGAAGGTATCGGGGAGCTGTTTTTT. It encodes CASSEDPYREGIGELFF.

The rearrangement uses TRBV27 and TRBJ2-2; D gene unclear. Deletions cut 3 bases from V and 0 bases from J, with 8 bases between. The CDR3 contains 15 residues. From germline, CDR1 is MNHEY and CDR2 SMNVEV (reference sequence). The CDR3: CASSFGRSNTGELFF. The CDR3, as DNA: TGTGCCAGCAGTTTCGGACGTTCGAACACCGGGGAGCTGTTTTTT.

The chain is built from TRBV11-2 and TRBJ2-1; tentative D call: TRBD2 (6 bases). V shed 3 bases and J shed 2 bases, with 17 bases lying between them. Germline V CDR1 and CDR2: SGHAT, FQNNGV. The CDR3 is 17 residues long. CDR3 sequence: CASSLRPFAGPYNEQFF. Written as DNA, the CDR3 is TGTGCCAGCAGCTTGCGGCCCTTTGCGGGGCCCTACAATGAGCAGTTCTTC.

The rearrangement uses TRBV25-1 and TRBJ2-1; D is unclear. The CDR3 is made up of 10 amino acids. Deletions cut 10 bases from V and 8 bases from J, with 9 bases between. Germline CDR1 MGHDK, CDR2 SYGVNS. The CDR3 sequence: CATALHEQFF. In DNA, the CDR3 is TGTGCCACTGCACTCCATGAGCAGTTCTTC.

The chain joins TRBV27 to TRBJ2-1; TRBD2 aligns across 8 bases. V lost 6 bases, J lost 2 bases, and 3 bases stayed unmatched. Looked up from germline, CDR1 is MNHEY and CDR2 is SMNVEV (reference sequence). CDR3 length: 14 residues. The CDR3 DNA reads TGTGCCAGCAGCGTAGCGGGGCCCTACAATGAGCAGTTCTTC. It translates to CASSVAGPYNEQFF.

V is TRBV5-6 and J is TRBJ2-1; 12 bases agree with TRBD1. This CDR3 is 15 amino acids long. CDR1 SGHDT and CDR2 YYEEEE come from the germline V gene. V shed 5 bases, J shed 7 bases, and the junction held 7 bases outside the gene matches. CDR3 DNA: TGTGCCAGCAGTTTCGGGACAGGGGGCGGGAATGAGCAGTTCTTC. Translation: CASSFGTGGGNEQFF.

The chain is built from TRBV10-3 and TRBJ2-1; the match to TRBD2 covers 8 bases. The CDR3 runs to 16 residues. J was trimmed by 8 bases and V by 4 bases; bases with no gene match: 13. In germline, CDR1 is ENHRY, CDR2 SYGVKD. Here the CDR3 DNA reads TGTGCCATCAGTGCGGGGAGCGGGAGTGCACTCGATGAGCAGTTCTTC. This sequence encodes CAISAGSGSALDEQFF.

The rearrangement uses TRBV6-5 and TRBJ2-5; 10 nucleotides line up with TRBD1. The germline V gene encodes CDR1 MNHEY and CDR2 SVGAGI. The V gene end was trimmed by 0 bases and the J gene end by 5 bases; junction bases not matched to a gene: 6. The CDR3 sequence is 16 residues long. The CDR3 DNA is TGTGCCAGCAGTTACTCCGGGACAGGGGTTTTCGAGACCCAGTACTTC. It codes for CASSYSGTGVFETQYF.

J is TRBJ1-1 and V is TRBV2; D unclear. Germline loops: CDR1 SNHLY, CDR2 FYNNEI. The V end lost 8 bases, the J end lost 4 bases, and 8 bases lay between the germline ends. The CDR3 is made up of 11 amino acids. CDR3 in amino acids: CASDEGTEAFF. CDR3 nucleotides: TGTGCCAGCGACGAGGGCACTGAAGCTTTCTTT.

This sequence joins TRBV7-9 and TRBJ2-3; D uncertain. Trimming shortened V by 8 bases and J by 1 base, and 10 bases separated the two germline ends. Germline CDR1 is SEHNR and CDR2 is FQNEAQ (reference sequence). The CDR3 loop spans 13 amino acids. The CDR3 is CASATLGTDTQYF. CDR3 nucleotide sequence: TGTGCCAGCGCCACATTGGGCACAGATACGCAGTATTTT.

The table lists this clone with a count of one. This chain joins TRBV6-1 and TRBJ1-6; D ambiguous. The CDR3 sequence is 16 residues long. V shed 3 bases and J shed 0 bases, with 9 bases lying between them. Germline-derived CDR1 and CDR2 are MNHNS and SASEGT. CDR3 in amino acids: CASSEVGDSYNSPLHF. The CDR3 DNA is TGTGCCAGCAGTGAGGTCGGGGACTCCTATAATTCACCCCTCCACTTT.

The chain combines TRBV6-5 with TRBJ2-3; no clear D gene. The CDR3 consists of 12 residues. Germline loops: CDR1 MNHEY, CDR2 SVGAGI. V lost 6 bases and J lost 3, with 7 bases in between. CDR3 in amino acids: CASSHLTDTQYF. CDR3 sequence (DNA): TGTGCCAGCAGCCACTTGACAGATACGCAGTATTTT.

This chain joins TRBV7-8 and TRBJ2-7; 13 bases align to TRBD2. CDR1 SGHVS and CDR2 FQNEAQ come from the germline V gene. V lost 2 bases to trimming and J lost 3 bases; unmatched junction nucleotides: 4. CDR3 size: 16 residues. The CDR3 reads CASSLTGLAGFYEQYF. As DNA, the CDR3 is TGTGCCAGCAGCTTAACGGGACTAGCGGGATTCTACGAGCAGTACTTC.

Worth noting for this clone: Other DNA sequences in the sample encode the same CDR3. The chain carries TRBV9 and TRBJ2-3; D gene unclear. This CDR3 contains 15 residues. CDR1 and CDR2 (germline): SGDLS, YYNGEE. With 3 bases removed from V and 2 bases from J, the gap between germline ends came to 13 bases. DNA of the CDR3: TGTGCCAGCAGCGCGACTGGGTTTTCCACAGATACGCAGTATTTT. Its translation is CASSATGFSTDTQYF.

This clone came up once. The CDR3 DNA is TGTGCCAGCAGCGTAGAACACCGCACAGATACGCAGTATTTT. It yields the protein CASSVEHRTDTQYF. V is TRBV9 and J is TRBJ2-3; D gene unclear. With 0 bases removed from V and 1 base from J, the gap between germline ends came to 6 bases. Looked up from germline, CDR1 is SGDLS and CDR2 is YYNGEE. This CDR3 is 14 amino acids long.

The chain couples TRBV27 to TRBJ2-7, with 14 positions matching TRBD2. CDR3 size: 18 residues. V lost 1 base to trimming and J lost 2 bases; unmatched junction nucleotides: 7. Per the germline V gene, CDR1 is MNHEY and CDR2 is SMNVEV (reference sequence). CDR3 region: CASSLWGLAGAEPYEQYF. The DNA of the CDR3 is TGTGCCAGCAGTTTATGGGGACTAGCGGGAGCAGAGCCCTACGAGCAGTACTTC.

J is TRBJ2-5 and V is TRBV5-4; TRBD2 aligns across 7 bases. The CDR3 is made up of 14 amino acids. V lost 2 bases and J lost 5; bases outside the gene matches: 6. Germline loops: CDR1 SGHNT, CDR2 YYREEE (reference sequence). The CDR3 region has the DNA TGTGCCAGCAGCTTAGAGGTGGGGGGGGAGACCCAGTACTTC. Translating gives CASSLEVGGETQYF.